This entry lists 17 T cell receptor beta chains sequenced from one sample in a study of blood T cell repertoires in COVID-19. Sequencing used immunoSEQ multiplex PCR; TCRdb keeps in-frame clones, though not all of them. This table holds 73,000 or so clones, 91% found once. The sequenced sample was peripheral blood. These receptors came from a human donor with active COVID-19. The donor label of this sample is uncertain.

The chain recombines TRBV7-2 with TRBJ1-2, with 7 bases lining up with TRBD1. J lost 8 bases, V lost 5 bases, and 11 bases had no gene match. Germline-derived CDR1 and CDR2 are SGHTA and FQGNSA. This CDR3 spans 14 amino acids. The CDR3 reads CASSSGTAAEGYTF. CDR3 bases: TGTGCCAGCAGCAGTGGGACAGCAGCGGAGGGCTACACCTTC.

The CDR3 region has the DNA TGCGCCAGCAGTGAGTCTAGCGGCGAGCAGTACTTC. Translation gives CASSESSGEQYF. The V and J genes are TRBV10-1 and TRBJ2-7; possibly TRBD2 for D (6 bases). CDR1 and CDR2 (germline): WNHNN, SYGVQD (reference sequence). V was shortened by 0 bases and J by 6 bases, with 6 bases between the two germline ends. CDR3 length: 12 amino acids.

The V and J genes are TRBV11-2 and TRBJ2-1, with a tentative D call TRBD1 (5 bases). Germline V gene sequence: CDR1 SGHAT, CDR2 FQNNGV. The CDR3 length is 13 residues. V dropped 1 base and J dropped 7 bases, with 8 bases sitting between them. In DNA form, the CDR3 reads TGTGCCAGCAGCTTAGGCAGGGTGAATGAGCAGTTCTTC. It encodes CASSLGRVNEQFF.

This sequence joins TRBV13 and TRBJ2-5, with 16 positions matching TRBD2. CDR3 length: 18 amino acids. V shed 4 bases and J 6 bases; nucleotides not matched to a gene: 11. CDR1 is PRHDT and CDR2 is FYEKMQ in the germline V gene (reference sequence). This chain's CDR3 is CASSSGLGLAGGPKTQYF. CDR3 DNA: TGTGCCAGCAGCTCCGGCCTGGGACTAGCGGGAGGGCCGAAGACCCAGTACTTC.

The V and J genes are TRBV20-1 and TRBJ2-5; D might be TRBD1 (6 bases). The ends were cut back, 3 bases at V and 0 bases at J, with 14 bases in the middle. Germline V gene lookup returns CDR1 DFQATT and CDR2 SNEGSKA (reference sequence). The CDR3 runs 15 residues. The DNA for the CDR3 is TGCAGTGCTAGTCACGGGACAACTTACCAAGAGACCCAGTACTTC. The encoded protein is CSASHGTTYQETQYF.

Here the CDR3 DNA reads TGCGCCAGCAGCTTGTCTTCCTCTGGAAACACCATATATTTT. Protein: CASSLSSSGNTIYF. The chain has TRBV5-1 and TRBJ1-3; D call uncertain. Germline CDR1 SGHRS, CDR2 YFSETQ. Between the trimmed V and J ends, which lost 1 base and 0 bases, there was a span of 5 bases. The CDR3 totals 14 residues.

The chain employs TRBV4-2 and TRBJ2-2, with D unresolved. Germline V gives CDR1 LGHNA, CDR2 YNFKEQ. The CDR3 loop spans 14 amino acids. V gave up 1 base and J gave up 1 base, with 4 bases separating them. For the CDR3, the DNA is TGTGCCAGCAGCCAAGCCAAGAACACCGGGGAGCTGTTTTTT. This codes for CASSQAKNTGELFF.

The chain joins TRBV29-1 to TRBJ2-5, with D unclear. CDR3 length equals 12 residues. Germline values: CDR1 SQVTM, CDR2 ANQGSEA. Between the trimmed V and J ends, which lost 4 bases and 5 bases, there was a span of 11 bases. The CDR3, as DNA: TGCAGCGTTGCCCCCCTCCTGGAGACCCAGTACTTC. The encoded protein is CSVAPLLETQYF.

This clone was seen a few times. V usage is TRBV5-1 and J usage is TRBJ2-7, with TRBD1 matching over 10 bases. The V segment lost 4 bases and the J segment 2 bases; nucleotides outside the gene matches: 3. The germline CDR1 and CDR2 sequences are SGHRS and YFSETQ. The CDR3 has 14 amino acids. The CDR3 protein is CASSRGQGAYEQYF. CDR3 bases: TGCGCCAGCAGCCGAGGACAGGGGGCCTACGAGCAGTACTTC.

The V and J genes are TRBV9 and TRBJ2-3; D possibly corresponds to TRBD2 (5 bases). Looked up from germline, CDR1 is SGDLS and CDR2 is YYNGEE. V lost 0 bases and J 0 bases, leaving 11 bases between the germline ends. CDR3 length: 16 amino acids. The CDR3 DNA sequence: TGTGCCAGCAGCGTAGGAGCGGCCCCTAGCACAGATACGCAGTATTTT. Translated, it gives CASSVGAAPSTDTQYF. The variable domain in full, completed from reference TRBV9 and TRBJ2-3, reads DSGVTQTPKHLITATGQRVTLRCSPRSGDLSVYWYQQSLDQGLQFLIQYYNGEERAKGNILERFSAQQFPDLHSELNLSSLELGDSALYFCASSVGAAPSTDTQYFGPGTRLTVL.

The genes are TRBV9 and TRBJ2-2; no firm D call. Trimming stripped 3 bases from V and 3 bases from J, with 6 bases between. This CDR3 spans 13 amino acids. Germline assignment: CDR1 SGDLS and CDR2 YYNGEE. The CDR3: CASSGVDTGELFF. The CDR3 DNA reads TGTGCCAGCAGCGGAGTGGACACCGGGGAGCTGTTTTTT.

CDR3 nucleotide sequence: TGCGCCAGCAGCTTGAGGACAGGCGGTTGGAGCTACACCTTC. It is translated as CASSLRTGGWSYTF. The J gene is TRBJ1-2, the V gene TRBV5-1; 7 bases fit TRBD1. Looked up from germline, CDR1 is SGHRS and CDR2 is YFSETQ. J was trimmed by 9 bases and V by 1 base; bases with no gene match: 9. The CDR3 has 14 residues.

The V gene is TRBV5-1, the J gene TRBJ1-1; D perhaps matches TRBD1 (5 bases). This CDR3 spans 14 amino acids. The V and J ends lost 2 bases and 5 bases respectively, with 13 bases between them. CDR1 and CDR2 (germline): SGHRS, YFSETQ. The CDR3 nucleotides read TGCGCCAGCAGCTTCCAGGGATTATGGACTGAAGCTTTCTTT. Its protein is CASSFQGLWTEAFF. The full variable domain, in which reference TRBV5-1 and TRBJ1-1 provide the parts outside the CDR3, is KAGVTQTPRYLIKTRGQQVTLSCSPISGHRSVSWYQQTPGQGLQFLFEYFSETQRNKGNFPGRFSGRQFSNSRSEMNVSTLELGDSALYLCASSFQGLWTEAFFGQGTRLTVV.

The V and J genes are TRBV28 and TRBJ1-5; tentative D call: TRBD1 (6 bases). The CDR3 covers 15 residues. Between the trimmed V and J ends, which lost 5 bases and 2 bases, there was a span of 13 bases. CDR1 MDHEN and CDR2 SYDVKM come from the germline V gene. In DNA form, the CDR3 reads TGTGCCAGCAGTCAACCCAGGGGAGGCAATCAGCCCCAGCATTTT. It specifies CASSQPRGGNQPQHF.

The chain employs TRBV24-1 and TRBJ2-3; 9 bases align to TRBD1. J gave up 3 bases and V 9 bases, and 6 bases lay outside the gene matches. This CDR3 spans 14 amino acids. Germline CDR1 is KGHDR and CDR2 is SFDVKD. The CDR3 DNA is TGTGCCACCTCCGGGACAGGGAGTACAGATACGCAGTATTTT. Translating gives CATSGTGSTDTQYF.

The sample holds one count of this clone. This rearrangement joins TRBV28 to TRBJ2-7, with a possible D match to TRBD1 (6 bases). The V and J ends lost 5 bases and 7 bases respectively, with 18 bases between them. The CDR3 consists of 14 residues. Germline-derived CDR1 and CDR2 are MDHEN and SYDVKM. The DNA for the CDR3 is TGTGCCAGCAGTCTCCAAAACAGAGACAGGGAGCAGTACTTC. This encodes CASSLQNRDREQYF.

V gene TRBV3-1 (or the pseudogene TRBV3-2) combines with J gene TRBJ2-7; the D is unclear. V was shortened by 1 base and J by 2 bases, with 9 bases between the two germline ends. CDR3 length equals 14 residues. Germline values: CDR1 LGHDT, CDR2 YNNKEL (reference sequence). The CDR3 here is CASSQGAETYEQYF. The CDR3 nucleotides are TGTGCCAGCAGCCAAGGGGCCGAGACCTACGAGCAGTACTTC.